This record covers a single TCR beta chain. Germline CDR1 and CDR2: KGHDR and SFDVKD. The CDR3 consists of 19 residues. Using the 5' RACE reads, TCRdb records one entry per CDR3 protein without DNA. The sample spans some 390,000 distinct CDR3 sequences; the ten largest clones claim over 8.5%. This sample was taken from a study of T cells expressing NK-cell markers. Study as a whole: Among eight sequenced donors, seven carried HCMV seropositivity while one was seronegative.

The chain carries TRBV24-1 and TRBJ2-3; TCRdb's D call, TRBD1, is unchecked because there is no DNA. The sequenced sample consisted of blood T cells: a sorted CD56 or NKG2C T cell subset, CD4+ or CD8+ T cells, or bulk PBMC T cells (not recorded which). The sequence came from a woman between 45 and 60 years old in good health. CDR3 protein: CATSGWTFRDSPSTDTQYF.